This T cell receptor (beta chain) was identified during a study of T cell clusters in autoimmune cytopenias. Looking at the study overall: TRB sequencing had a median approximately 52,000 reads and approximately 2,500 distinct clonotypes per sample.

About 39,000 genome equivalents of blood DNA were amplified for TRB. On this clonotype itself: Its specificity is unknown.

This CDR3 region has 14 residues. Germline V gene sequence: CDR1 SGHDT, CDR2 YYEEEE. Study findings and constraints: A dominant lymphoma-associated repertoire apparently masked the cluster-lack signature in secondary cytopenia versus chronic lymphocytic leukemia.

One tube held mixed TRB-A and TRB-B primer pools for touch-down PCR. TCRdb re-called the multiplex PCR reads; every CDR3 protein appears as one record, without DNA. The table for this sample gives roughly 5,100 distinct CDR3 sequences. The sample was also linked to a second study, of T cell repertoires in aging, cancer and after chemotherapy. From that report: Untreated cancer patients had significantly lower blood TCR diversity than age-matched healthy donors.

The receptor's source is a human donor in good health. The V call is TRBV5-6, the J call TRBJ2-2; TCRdb picks TRBD1, but there is no DNA to check that call. Sequencing was performed on peripheral blood. CDR3 protein: CASSSPTGAGELFF. The entire variable domain, with the rest obtained from reference TRBV5-6 and TRBJ2-2, is as follows: DAGVTQSPTHLIKTRGQQVTLRCSPKSGHDTVSWYQQALGQGPQFIFQYYEEEERQRGNFPDRFSGHQFPNYSSELNVNALLLGDSALYLCASSSPTGAGELFFGEGSRLTVL.